The 12 T cell receptor beta chains given below trace back to one sample, sequenced in a study of early T cells in non-severe SARS-CoV-2 infection (dated by TCRdb to about 2021). To prepare the library, 5' RACE was applied. Instrument used: NextSeq 500. The raw public reads went through TCRdb reprocessing: fastp at Q25, MiXCR clone calling, in-frame beta chains kept. Each entry merges the rows of one CDR3 protein and shows their most common DNA and genes. Present in this sample are fewer than 70,000 distinct CDR3 sequences, 10% to 15% of which were seen just once. 2.9% of the sample belongs to the ten largest clones. The sequenced sample was whole blood. The origin of the receptors is an adult who was a healthcare worker with PCR-confirmed SARS-CoV-2 infection or an uninfected control (not recorded which).

The chain couples TRBV28 to TRBJ2-7; D assignment may be TRBD1 or TRBD2 (7 bases each). Trimming shortened V by 2 bases and J by 6 bases, and 14 bases separated the two germline ends. CDR1 and CDR2 (germline): MDHEN, SYDVKM. The CDR3 length is 14 residues. In DNA, the CDR3 is TGTGCCAGCAGTTTAGCACAGGGGAGGGGCGAGCAGTACTTC. Its protein is CASSLAQGRGEQYF.

The chain couples TRBV6-1 to TRBJ1-2, with a possible D match to TRBD1 (6 bases). V gave up 3 bases and J gave up 6 bases, with 11 bases separating them. The CDR3 is 13 residues long. Germline V gives CDR1 MNHNS, CDR2 SASEGT. DNA for the CDR3: TGTGCCAGCAGTGACAGGGGCTGGAATGGCTACACCTTC. Its translation is CASSDRGWNGYTF.

Ten or more counts support this clonotype. The chain couples TRBV19 to TRBJ2-7; 7 bases line up with TRBD2. Germline trimming cut 3 bases from V and 2 bases from J; bases unmatched to any gene: 1. CDR3 length: 13 amino acids. Germline CDR1 reads LNHDA; CDR2 reads SQIVND (reference sequence). CDR3 in DNA: TGTGCCAGTAGTATCGGACTAGCCTACGAGCAGTACTTC. The encoded protein is CASSIGLAYEQYF. The full variable domain, completed using reference TRBV19 and TRBJ2-7, is DGGITQSPKYLFRKEGQNVTLSCEQNLNHDAMYWYRQDPGQGLRLIYYSQIVNDFQKGDIAEGYSVSREKKESFPLTVTSAQKNPTAFYLCASSIGLAYEQYFGPGTRLTVT.

Many counts were recorded for this clonotype. J is TRBJ2-7 and V is TRBV25-1, with D unclear. V lost 3 bases and J 0 bases, leaving 6 bases between the germline ends. The CDR3 extends over 13 amino acids. The germline V gene has CDR1 MGHDK and CDR2 SYGVNS. The CDR3 region is CASSDSSSYEQYF. As DNA, the CDR3 is TGTGCCAGCAGTGATAGTTCCTCCTACGAGCAGTACTTC.

This clonotype was picked up many times. V usage is TRBV7-8 and J usage is TRBJ1-2; D ambiguous. Germline V gene sequence: CDR1 SGHVS, CDR2 FQNEAQ. Trimming pared 1 base from V and 8 bases from J, leaving 11 bases between. This CDR3 has 13 amino acids. The CDR3 reads CASSLERRTGYTF. CDR3 nucleotide sequence: TGTGCCAGCAGCTTAGAGCGGAGGACCGGCTACACCTTC.

This clonotype was seen a handful of times. This chain joins TRBV3-1 and TRBJ1-3; D uncertain. Trimming cost V 6 bases and J 7 bases, with 7 bases left between them. Germline V CDR1 and CDR2: LGHDT, YNNKEL (reference sequence). The CDR3 has 11 amino acids. The CDR3 region has the DNA TGTGCCAGCAGGGTCGGGAACACCATATATTTT. This gives the protein CASRVGNTIYF.

This clonotype was found a few times. Germline is not matched at one junction end, which may reflect a read error. The chain recombines TRBV19 with TRBJ1-5; D uncertain. The V gene's germline CDR1 is LNHDA and CDR2 SQIVND (reference sequence). The CDR3 has 13 amino acids. This chain's CDR3 is CASREQVNQPQHF. The DNA for the CDR3 is TGTGCGAGTAGGGAGCAAGTGAATCAGCCCCAGCATTTT.

The chain couples TRBV29-1 to TRBJ2-7; 8 positions match TRBD1. Germline lookup yields CDR1 SQVTM and CDR2 ANQGSEA. The CDR3 sequence is 12 residues long. Trimming removed 7 bases from V and 5 bases from J; junction bases left unmatched: 7. The CDR3 loop is CSALTGENEQYF. In DNA, the CDR3 is TGCAGCGCCCTGACAGGGGAGAACGAGCAGTACTTC.

In this sample, this clonotype turned up many times. This chain joins TRBV9 and TRBJ2-5; 8 bases are a match to TRBD2. CDR1 is SGDLS, CDR2 YYNGEE, per germline. This CDR3 is 15 amino acids long. Trimming removed 0 bases from V and 7 bases from J; junction bases left unmatched: 8. In DNA, the CDR3 is TGTGCCAGCAGCGTAGAATTCCAAGCGGGAGCGACCCAGTACTTC. Its protein product is CASSVEFQAGATQYF.

This clonotype was observed many times. The chain couples TRBV21-1 to TRBJ1-5. TRBV21-1 is shown as a pseudogene. This CDR3 is 14 amino acids long. The CDR3 nucleotides are TGTGCCAGCACCATATGGGGTCGGAATCAGCCCCAGCATTTT. This gives the protein CASTIWGRNQPQHF.

This clonotype occurred many times. This chain connects TRBV12-3 or TRBV12-4 to TRBJ1-1; TRBD1 matches 8 bases. This CDR3 region has 15 residues. The ends lost 4 bases at V and 1 base at J; junction bases unmatched: 5. CDR3 coding DNA: TGTGCCAGCAGTTCAAGGACAGGGACGAACACTGAAGCTTTCTTT. Translation: CASSSRTGTNTEAFF.

This clonotype has at least ten counts. The chain links TRBV14 to TRBJ2-7, with TRBD1 as a possible D gene (5 bases). CDR1 and CDR2 from the germline V gene are SGHDN and FVKESK. The CDR3 totals 13 residues. Trimming took off 1 base at V and 6 bases at J, with 10 bases between the two ends. CDR3 nucleotides: TGTGCCAGCAGCCAAGTTAGGGGCCTCGAGCAGTACTTC. Translating gives CASSQVRGLEQYF.